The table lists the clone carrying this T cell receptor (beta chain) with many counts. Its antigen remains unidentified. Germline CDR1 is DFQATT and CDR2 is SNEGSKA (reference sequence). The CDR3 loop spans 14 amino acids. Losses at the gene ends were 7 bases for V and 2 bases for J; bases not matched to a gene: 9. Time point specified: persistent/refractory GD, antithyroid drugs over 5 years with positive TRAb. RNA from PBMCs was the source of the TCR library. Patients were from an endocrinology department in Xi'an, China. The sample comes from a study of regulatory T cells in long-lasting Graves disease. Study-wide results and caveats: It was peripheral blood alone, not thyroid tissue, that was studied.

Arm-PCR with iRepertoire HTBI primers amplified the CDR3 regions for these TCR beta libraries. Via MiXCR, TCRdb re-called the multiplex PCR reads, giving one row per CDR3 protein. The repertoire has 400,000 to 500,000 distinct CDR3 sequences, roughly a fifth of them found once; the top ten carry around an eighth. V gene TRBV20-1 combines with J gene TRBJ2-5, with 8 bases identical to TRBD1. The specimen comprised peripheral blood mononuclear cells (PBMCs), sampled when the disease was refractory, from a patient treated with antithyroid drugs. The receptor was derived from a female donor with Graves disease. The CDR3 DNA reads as TGCAGTGTTAACAGTCAGGGGGCTCAAGAGACCCAGTACTTC. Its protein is CSVNSQGAQETQYF.